This T cell receptor beta chain was sequenced in a study of blood T cell repertoires in COVID-19. Study context: Samples of COVID-19 (acute and convalescent) were obtained from the United States, Italy and Spain.

In the study's own analysis: Amplification from reference gene primers served as the basis for estimated nucleated cell counts. TCRdb keeps only in-frame clones here, not all; method: immunoSEQ multiplex PCR. That table supplies the V and J calls and clone size; D and trimming were determined from the DNA. Among roughly 440,000 clones, around 88% were seen once, and the ten largest hold about 12%. Followed over time, Seattle patients had been enrolled while infection was active. This clonotype was sampled from a woman in her fifties or sixties with COVID-19, enrolled during active disease. Sequencing was performed on peripheral blood.

The CDR3 DNA sequence: TGCAGCGTTCTAGGGGGCTACGAGCAGTACTTC. Protein: CSVLGGYEQYF. The rearrangement joins TRBV29-1 to TRBJ2-7, with D possibly being TRBD1 (6 bases). Germline V gene lookup returns CDR1 SQVTM and CDR2 ANQGSEA. Trimming removed 5 bases at V and 3 bases at J, with 8 bases between. CDR3 length equals 11 residues.